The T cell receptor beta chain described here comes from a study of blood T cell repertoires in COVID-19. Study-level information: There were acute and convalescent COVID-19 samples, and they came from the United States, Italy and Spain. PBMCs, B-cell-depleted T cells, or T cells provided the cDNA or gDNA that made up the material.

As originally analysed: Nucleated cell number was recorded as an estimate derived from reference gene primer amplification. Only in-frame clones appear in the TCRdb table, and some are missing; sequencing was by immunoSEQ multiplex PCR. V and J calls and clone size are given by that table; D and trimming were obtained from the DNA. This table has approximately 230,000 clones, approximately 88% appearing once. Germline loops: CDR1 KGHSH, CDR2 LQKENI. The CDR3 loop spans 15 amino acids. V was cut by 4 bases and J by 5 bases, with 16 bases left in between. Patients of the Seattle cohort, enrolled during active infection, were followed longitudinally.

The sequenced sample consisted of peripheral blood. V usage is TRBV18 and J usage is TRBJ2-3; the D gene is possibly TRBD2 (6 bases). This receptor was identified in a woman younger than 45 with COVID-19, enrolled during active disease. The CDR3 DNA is TGTGCCAGCTCACGTCTTGGAGGGAGAAAAGATACGCAGTATTTT. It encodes CASSRLGGRKDTQYF.